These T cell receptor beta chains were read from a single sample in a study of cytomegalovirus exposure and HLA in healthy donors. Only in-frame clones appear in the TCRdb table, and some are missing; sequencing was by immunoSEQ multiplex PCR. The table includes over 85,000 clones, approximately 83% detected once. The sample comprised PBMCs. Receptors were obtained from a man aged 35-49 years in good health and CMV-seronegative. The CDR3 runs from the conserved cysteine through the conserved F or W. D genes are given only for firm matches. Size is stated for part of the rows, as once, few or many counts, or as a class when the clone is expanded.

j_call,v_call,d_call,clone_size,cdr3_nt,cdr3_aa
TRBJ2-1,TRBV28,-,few,TGTGCCAGCAGTTTGGCGGGGAGCTCCTACAATGAGCAGTTCTTC,CASSLAGSSYNEQFF
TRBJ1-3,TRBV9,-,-,TGTGCCAGCAGCGTAGTAGAGGAGCGCCTCGAACGAGGTGGAAACACCATATATTTT,CASSVVEERLERGGNTIYF
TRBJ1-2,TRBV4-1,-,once,TGCGCCAGCAGCCCAGGGGAAGGGGCAGGCTACACCTTC,CASSPGEGAGYTF
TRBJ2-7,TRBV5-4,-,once,TGTGCCAGCAGCTTGCGGGGAGAGTACTACGAGCAGTACTTC,CASSLRGEYYEQYF
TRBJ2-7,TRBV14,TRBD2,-,TGTGCCAGCAGCCCCCGGGGGGGCCGCTACGAGCAGTACTTC,CASSPRGGRYEQYF
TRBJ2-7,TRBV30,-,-,TGTGCCGAGGGCCTGGAGCAGTACTTC,CAEGLEQYF
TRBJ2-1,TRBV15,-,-,TGTGCCACCAGCAGAGCCCAACGGGGGGCGCTGGCGAACGAGCAGTTCTTC,CATSRAQRGALANEQFF
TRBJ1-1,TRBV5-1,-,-,TGCGCCAGCAGCTTGGAGGGGGTGACTGAAGCTTTCTTT,CASSLEGVTEAFF
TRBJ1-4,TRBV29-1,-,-,TGCAGCGTGACGACAGGACCAACTAATGAAAAACTGTTTTTT,CSVTTGPTNEKLFF
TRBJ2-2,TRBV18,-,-,TGTGCCAGCTCACCACGGTCACTCACCGGGGAGCTGTTTTTT,CASSPRSLTGELFF
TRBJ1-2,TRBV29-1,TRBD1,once,TGCAGCGTTGAAAGTTTAAGTACAGGGGGAGATCCTAACTATGGCTACACCTTC,CSVESLSTGGDPNYGYTF
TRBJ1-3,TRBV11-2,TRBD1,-,TGTGCCAGCAGCCACGACAGGGAGAACACCATATATTTT,CASSHDRENTIYF
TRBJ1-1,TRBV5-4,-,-,TGTGCCAGCAAGAACCCGGGGGAGAACACTGAAGCTTTCTTT,CASKNPGENTEAFF
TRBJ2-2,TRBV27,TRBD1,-,TGTGCCAGCAGAGACAGGGGGGTTACCGGGGAGCTGTTTTTT,CASRDRGVTGELFF
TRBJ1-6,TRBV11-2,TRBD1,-,TGTGCCAGCAGCTTAGCCGGGACAGGGGCTTCACCCCTCCACTTT,CASSLAGTGASPLHF
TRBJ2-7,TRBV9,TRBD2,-,TGTGCCAGCAGCGTAGGAGGTAGCGGGGGAGTGTACGAGCAGTACTTC,CASSVGGSGGVYEQYF
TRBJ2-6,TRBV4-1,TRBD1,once,TGCGCCAGCAGCCTTAAAACCCCCGGGACAGGGGGCACTGGGGCCAACGTCCTGACTTTC,CASSLKTPGTGGTGANVLTF
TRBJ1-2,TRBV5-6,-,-,TGTGCCAGCAGCTCGCCTGGACGCGGGTGGTATGGCTACACCTTC,CASSSPGRGWYGYTF
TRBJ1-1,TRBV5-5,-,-,TGTGCCAGCAGCTGGGGCTATGGGCGGAAGAACACTGAAGCTTTCTTT,CASSWGYGRKNTEAFF
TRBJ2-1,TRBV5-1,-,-,TGCGCCAGCAGCTTAGGGACTCCCTACAATGAGCAGTTCTTC,CASSLGTPYNEQFF
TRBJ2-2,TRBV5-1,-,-,TGCGCCAGCAGCTTCAACCCCTTTGGGGGGGCATTCCCCGGGGAGCTGTTTTTT,CASSFNPFGGAFPGELFF
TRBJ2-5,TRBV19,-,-,TGTGCCAGTAGTACGACTAGTACTAAAGAGACCCAGTACTTC,CASSTTSTKETQYF
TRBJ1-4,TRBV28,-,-,TGTGCCAGCAGGAGGGGGAAAGCTGAAAAACTGTTTTTT,CASRRGKAEKLFF
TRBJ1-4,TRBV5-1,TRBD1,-,TGCGCCAGCAGTGGAGGGGGCGGACAGCTTGAAAAACTGTTTTTT,CASSGGGGQLEKLFF
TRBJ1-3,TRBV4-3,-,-,TGCGCCAGCAGCCAAGTTCTCTACTCTGGAAACACCATATATTTT,CASSQVLYSGNTIYF
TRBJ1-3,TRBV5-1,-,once,TGCGCCAGCAGCTTGACGGGGGGTCCAGGAAACACCATATATTTT,CASSLTGGPGNTIYF
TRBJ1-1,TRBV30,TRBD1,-,TGTGCCATGGGACAGCCGAACACTGAAGCTTTCTTT,CAMGQPNTEAFF
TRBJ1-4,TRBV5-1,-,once,TGCGCCAGCAGCCCAGAGGGAGCAACTAATGAAAAACTGTTTTTT,CASSPEGATNEKLFF
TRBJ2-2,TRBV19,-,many,TGTGCCAGTAGTATCCGGGACACCTACACCGGGGAGCTGTTTTTT,CASSIRDTYTGELFF
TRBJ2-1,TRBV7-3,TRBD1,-,TGTGCCAGCAGCCCCCGGGACAGGGGTTTCGGAAGTGAGCAGTTCTTC,CASSPRDRGFGSEQFF
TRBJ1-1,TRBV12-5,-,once,TGTGCTAGTGGTTTGGGTACGAGGGTGCCCACTGAAGCTTTCTTT,CASGLGTRVPTEAFF
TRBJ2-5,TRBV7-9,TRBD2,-,TGTGCCAGCAGCTTAGACCGTAAGCTAGCGGGCCAAGAGACCCAGTACTTC,CASSLDRKLAGQETQYF
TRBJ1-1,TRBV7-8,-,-,TGTGCCAGCAGCCTGTTGGGGGGGAGGAACACTGAAGCTTTCTTT,CASSLLGGRNTEAFF
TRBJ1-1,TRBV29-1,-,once,TGCAGCGTTGATGTCGACAGGACCACTGAAGCTTTCTTT,CSVDVDRTTEAFF
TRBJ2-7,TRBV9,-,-,TGTGCCAGCAGCCCCGTCGGGAACTACGAGCAGTACTTC,CASSPVGNYEQYF
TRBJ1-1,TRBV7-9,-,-,TGTGCCAGCAGCTTAGCGGGGAGTGAGACTGAAGCTTTCTTT,CASSLAGSETEAFF
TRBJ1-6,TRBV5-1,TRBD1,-,TGCGCCAGCAGCCGGGAGGGGGCGCGGAATTCACCCCTCCACTTT,CASSREGARNSPLHF
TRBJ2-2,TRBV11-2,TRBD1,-,TGTGCCAGCAGCTTACGACAGGGTCGGGGCACCGGGGAGCTGTTTTTT,CASSLRQGRGTGELFF
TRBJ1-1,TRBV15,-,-,TGTGCCACCAGCTACGAGACAGAAAACACTGAAGCTTTCTTT,CATSYETENTEAFF
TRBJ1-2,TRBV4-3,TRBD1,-,TGCGCCAGCAGCCAAGCAAGGACAGGGTTTGGCTACACCTTC,CASSQARTGFGYTF
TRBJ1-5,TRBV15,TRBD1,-,TGTGCCACCAGCAGAGAACAGGGGAATCAGCCCCAGCATTTT,CATSREQGNQPQHF
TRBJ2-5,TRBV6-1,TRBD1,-,TGTGCCAGCAGGGTGACAGGGGGCTTAGGAGAGACCCAGTACTTC,CASRVTGGLGETQYF